These 21 T cell receptor beta chains originate from one sample sequenced in a study of blood T cell repertoires in COVID-19. Measured with immunoSEQ multiplex PCR; TCRdb has only the in-frame clones, and not every one. Of tens of thousands of clones in the sample, 75% to 95% were seen once. Sequenced sample: peripheral blood. These receptors were taken from a woman between 65 and 79 years old with active COVID-19.

The V gene is TRBV5-4, the J gene TRBJ2-7; 7 bases are shared with TRBD1. In germline, CDR1 is SGHNT, CDR2 YYREEE (reference sequence). The CDR3 has 14 amino acids. V lost 2 bases to trimming and J lost 5 bases; unmatched junction nucleotides: 7. CDR3 region: CASSFDRAAHEQYF. CDR3 coding DNA: TGTGCCAGCAGCTTTGACAGGGCGGCCCACGAGCAGTACTTC. Full variable domain (outside the CDR3, taken from reference TRBV5-4 and TRBJ2-7): ETGVTQSPTHLIKTRGQQVTLRCSSQSGHNTVSWYQQALGQGPQFIFQYYREEENGRGNFPPRFSGLQFPNYSSELNVNALELDDSALYLCASSFDRAAHEQYFGPGTRLTVT.

The rearrangement uses TRBV7-9 and TRBJ2-7; D may be TRBD1 (5 bases). The germline V gene has CDR1 SEHNR and CDR2 FQNEAQ (reference sequence). The CDR3 runs to 14 residues. Trimming left V 5 bases short and J 2 bases short, with 13 bases between. This CDR3 is CASSPRTRTYEQYF. Written as DNA, the CDR3 is TGTGCCAGCAGCCCAAGGACACGGACCTACGAGCAGTACTTC.

The chain recombines TRBV19 with TRBJ2-3; tentatively, D is TRBD1 (5 bases). V was cut by 3 bases and J by 4 bases, with 20 bases left in between. CDR1 and CDR2 (germline): LNHDA, SQIVND (reference sequence). The CDR3 spans 17 residues. In DNA, the CDR3 is TGTGCCAGTAGTATGGGGCTTAGTCACGGTGTAGCAGATACGCAGTATTTT. This translates into CASSMGLSHGVADTQYF.

This rearrangement joins TRBV5-1 to TRBJ1-4, with D hard to call. Germline lookup yields CDR1 SGHRS and CDR2 YFSETQ. Trimming left V 4 bases short and J 0 bases short, with 13 bases between. The CDR3 consists of 16 residues. The CDR3 DNA reads as TGCGCCAGCAGCAAACTCACAGCTGCAACTAATGAAAAACTGTTTTTT. It codes for CASSKLTAATNEKLFF.

This clone has only one observation. In DNA, the CDR3 is TGTGCCAGCAGCTTAGCCTCCTTAGCGGGAGAGGGAGAGCAGTTCTTC. Protein: CASSLASLAGEGEQFF. The chain uses TRBV7-6 and TRBJ2-1; 9 bases map to TRBD2. V shed 0 bases and J 10 bases; nucleotides not matched to a gene: 10. Germline CDR1 is SGHVS and CDR2 is FNYEAQ. There are 16 residues in the CDR3.

The chain combines TRBV6-5 with TRBJ2-5, with 8 bases identical to TRBD2. CDR3 length: 15 amino acids. Germline V gene lookup returns CDR1 MNHEY and CDR2 SVGAGI. Trimming took 7 bases from V and 5 from J; bases not matched to a gene: 12. CDR3 coding DNA: TGTGCCAGCACCGCCGAACCCCGACTAGCGGAGACCCAGTACTTC. It yields the protein CASTAEPRLAETQYF.

V usage is TRBV5-1 and J usage is TRBJ2-1; D uncertain. The germline CDR1 and CDR2 sequences are SGHRS and YFSETQ. V lost 0 bases and J 10 bases, leaving 5 bases between the germline ends. This CDR3 comprises 11 residues. CDR3 amino acids: CASSLAREQFF. The CDR3 nucleotides are TGCGCCAGCAGCTTGGCCCGGGAGCAGTTCTTC. Complete variable domain (other parts from reference TRBV5-1 and TRBJ2-1): KAGVTQTPRYLIKTRGQQVTLSCSPISGHRSVSWYQQTPGQGLQFLFEYFSETQRNKGNFPGRFSGRQFSNSRSEMNVSTLELGDSALYLCASSLAREQFFGPGTRLTVL.

The rearrangement links TRBV6-5 to TRBJ2-1; D call uncertain. V was shortened by 2 bases and J by 4 bases, with 9 bases between the two germline ends. This CDR3 has 14 amino acids. The germline gives CDR1 MNHEY, CDR2 SVGAGI. The CDR3 bases are TGTGCCAGCAGTTACGCGGCAGTTTACAATGAGCAGTTCTTC. Residues: CASSYAAVYNEQFF.

This clone is a singleton in its sample. The V and J genes are TRBV3-1 (or the pseudogene TRBV3-2) and TRBJ1-5; D ambiguous. The CDR3 is made up of 13 amino acids. Germline CDR1 is LGHDT and CDR2 is YNNKEL (reference sequence). The V end lost 4 bases, the J end lost 10 bases, and 14 bases lay between the germline ends. CDR3 bases: TGTGCCAGCAGCCTAAGCGCCGTACAACCCCAGCATTTT. It encodes CASSLSAVQPQHF.

V usage is TRBV7-3 and J usage is TRBJ2-1; D uncertain. The CDR3 consists of 15 residues. V gave up 4 bases and J gave up 0 bases, with 10 bases separating them. From germline, CDR1 is SGHTA and CDR2 FQGTGA. The CDR3 nucleotides read TGTGCCAGCAGCTCACTTGGTGCCTCCTACAATGAGCAGTTCTTC. Its translation: CASSSLGASYNEQFF.

This sequence joins TRBV28 and TRBJ2-3; D may be TRBD1 (5 bases). There are 14 residues in the CDR3. Germline CDR1 reads MDHEN; CDR2 reads SYDVKM. V lost 6 bases, J lost 1 base, and 11 bases lay in between. The DNA for the CDR3 is TGTGCCAGCAGAGTATGGGGCGGCACAGATACGCAGTATTTT. Translating gives CASRVWGGTDTQYF.

J is TRBJ2-7 and V is TRBV10-3; 8 bases map to TRBD2. The germline V gene encodes CDR1 ENHRY and CDR2 SYGVKD. Trimming at V came to 10 bases and at J to 5 bases, leaving 7 bases not matched to a gene. The CDR3 consists of 12 residues. The CDR3 here is CATRAGGHEQYF. The CDR3 coding sequence is TGTGCCACCCGGGCGGGGGGTCACGAGCAGTACTTC.

The J gene is TRBJ2-7, the V gene TRBV28; the D is unclear. The CDR3 runs 14 residues. In germline, CDR1 is MDHEN, CDR2 SYDVKM. V lost 5 bases and J 3 bases, leaving 14 bases between the germline ends. The CDR3 DNA follows: TGTGCCAGCAGTCCAAGTAGTTCCGACTACGAGCAGTACTTC. Translated, it gives CASSPSSSDYEQYF.

The CDR3 spells CASRGLAGATGELFF. The CDR3 DNA sequence: TGTGCCAGCAGGGGACTAGCGGGAGCCACCGGGGAGCTGTTTTTT. The rearrangement links TRBV2 to TRBJ2-2, with 14 bases matching TRBD2. Trimming at V came to 6 bases and at J to 4 bases, leaving 1 base not matched to a gene. This CDR3 region has 15 residues. The germline gives CDR1 SNHLY, CDR2 FYNNEI.

The V and J genes are TRBV4-2 and TRBJ2-3; 9 nucleotides match TRBD2. The germline V gene has CDR1 LGHNA and CDR2 YNFKEQ. V was clipped by 8 bases and J by 4 bases; unmatched bases: 13. The CDR3 is 16 residues long. The CDR3 DNA follows: TGTGCCAGCGGCTATCAAGGCGGGAGGGACCCAGATACGCAGTATTTT. Encoded protein: CASGYQGGRDPDTQYF.

With regard to this clone: One end of the junction varies from germline; a read error may be responsible. The chain recombines TRBV13 with TRBJ2-1; 12 bases are a match to TRBD2. From germline, CDR1 is PRHDT and CDR2 FYEKMQ (reference sequence). The CDR3 is 17 residues long. CDR3 sequence (DNA): TGTGCCAGCAGCTCAAAACGACTAGCGGGAGTCTACGATGAGCAGTTCTTC. As protein: CASSSKRLAGVYDEQFF.

The chain recombines TRBV5-4 with TRBJ2-1, with D unresolved. Germline assignment: CDR1 SGHNT and CDR2 YYREEE (reference sequence). The CDR3 has 14 residues. Trimming took 0 bases from V and 5 from J, leaving 9 bases between them. CDR3 in amino acids: CASSLDRLNNEQFF. The CDR3 DNA is TGTGCCAGCAGCTTGGACCGGTTAAACAATGAGCAGTTCTTC.

This sequence joins TRBV13 and TRBJ1-1; D remains ambiguous. CDR1 and CDR2 from the germline V gene are PRHDT and FYEKMQ (reference sequence). This CDR3 has 18 residues. Deletions cut 0 bases from V and 4 bases from J, with 21 bases between. CDR3 sequence (DNA): TGTGCCAGCAGCTTAGGGTTGGTGTGGGCAGCTGAAGGCACTGAAGCTTTCTTT. Its protein product is CASSLGLVWAAEGTEAFF.

CDR3 sequence: CASSLPGLYRYEQYF. In DNA, the CDR3 is TGTGCCAGCAGCTTACCGGGACTATATCGTTACGAGCAGTACTTC. The chain has TRBV7-2 and TRBJ2-7; 7 nucleotides line up with TRBD2. Germline V gene sequence: CDR1 SGHTA, CDR2 FQGNSA. With 2 bases clipped from V and 4 bases from J, the junction kept 8 bases outside the gene matches. The CDR3 totals 15 residues.

V and J are TRBV20-1 and TRBJ1-1, with a weak D call TRBD1 (5 bases). Germline V gene sequence: CDR1 DFQATT, CDR2 SNEGSKA (reference sequence). V was pared by 5 bases and J by 6 bases, with 10 bases between. This CDR3 region has 11 residues. The DNA of the CDR3 is TGCAGTGCTTCGGACACCCCTGAAGCTTTCTTT. Its translation: CSASDTPEAFF.

The chain employs TRBV27 and TRBJ1-5; D is uncertain. This CDR3 is 14 amino acids long. V dropped 5 bases and J dropped 7 bases, with 15 bases sitting between them. Germline CDR1 reads MNHEY; CDR2 reads SMNVEV (reference sequence). The CDR3 sequence: CASSPNSGRQPQHF. CDR3 coding DNA: TGTGCCAGCAGTCCCAACTCGGGGAGGCAGCCCCAGCATTTT.